The 25 T cell receptor beta chains below were found in one sample sequenced in a study of CD8 T cells in Susac syndrome. Random hexamers primed reverse transcription of 0.5 to 1 ug RNA. TCRdb recomputed calls from the immunoSEQ multiplex PCR reads with MiXCR, one row per CDR3 protein. This table has some 120,000 distinct CDR3 sequences, over 90% appearing once. The sequencing input was CD4+ T cells from PBMCs. All receptors come from a human donor in good health.

The chain carries TRBV7-9 and TRBJ2-6, with a possible D match to TRBD2 (5 bases). The CDR3 is made up of 19 amino acids. V gave up 5 bases and J gave up 4 bases, with 24 bases separating them. Germline CDR1 SEHNR, CDR2 FQNEAQ (reference sequence). CDR3 bases: TGTGCCAGCAGCCCTATGGGGAGCTTGGCCAGCTCGGGGGCCAACGTCCTGACTTTC. This translates into CASSPMGSLASSGANVLTF.

The V and J genes are TRBV15 and TRBJ2-7, with TRBD2 identical over 11 bases. Trimming at V came to 0 bases and at J to 3 bases, leaving 4 bases not matched to a gene. The CDR3 has 16 amino acids. Germline assignment: CDR1 LNHNV and CDR2 YYDKDF (reference sequence). CDR3 nucleotides: TGTGCCACCAGCAGAGAACCCGGGACTAGCGGCTACGAGCAGTACTTC. Its translation is CATSREPGTSGYEQYF.

The gene calls are TRBV12-3 or TRBV12-4 and TRBJ2-2, with a tentative D call TRBD1 (5 bases). The CDR3 contains 15 residues. Between the trimmed V and J ends, which lost 4 bases and 1 base, there was a span of 10 bases. The CDR3 nucleotides read TGTGCCAGCAGTTCGGCAGGGCAGAACACCGGGGAGCTGTTTTTT. As protein: CASSSAGQNTGELFF.

The V gene is TRBV5-8, the J gene TRBJ2-5; 7 bases agree with TRBD1. Trimming removed 0 bases from V and 3 bases from J; junction bases left unmatched: 5. Per germline, CDR1 SGHTS and CDR2 YDEGEE. This CDR3 contains 15 residues. The CDR3 bases are TGTGCCAGCAGCTTGGACTGGGGACAGAAAGAGACCCAGTACTTC. This sequence encodes CASSLDWGQKETQYF.

CDR3 coding DNA: TGTGCCAGCAGCTTAAAAAGTCAGTCAGGTTGGACCGGGGAGCTGTTTTTT. Amino acid sequence: CASSLKSQSGWTGELFF. The rearrangement uses TRBV11-1 and TRBJ2-2; D unclear. Trimming cost V 2 bases and J 5 bases, with 18 bases left between them. The CDR3 totals 17 residues. Germline V gene data show CDR1 as SGHAT and CDR2 as FQDESV (reference sequence).

The V and J genes are TRBV6-1 and TRBJ2-5, with TRBD1 matching 9 bases. The CDR3 is 18 residues long. The ends lost 7 bases at V and 5 bases at J; junction bases unmatched: 20. Per the germline V gene, CDR1 is MNHNS and CDR2 is SASEGT. The CDR3 reads CASNPGQGDLRVRETQYF. The CDR3 DNA follows: TGTGCCAGCAATCCGGGACAGGGCGACCTCAGGGTTAGGGAGACCCAGTACTTC.

This clonotype was picked up one time. This sequence joins TRBV3-1 and TRBJ2-7; D may be TRBD1 (6 bases). Trimming stripped 1 base from V and 5 bases from J, with 18 bases between. The CDR3 covers 16 residues. In germline, CDR1 is LGHDT, CDR2 YNNKEL (reference sequence). CDR3 DNA: TGTGCCAGCAGCCAAGTGAAAGAAACAGGGTCTCACGAGCAGTACTTC. This codes for CASSQVKETGSHEQYF.

The rearrangement links TRBV5-6 to TRBJ2-7; 11 bases match TRBD2. The CDR3 length is 16 residues. Trimming took 2 bases from V and 6 from J; bases not matched to a gene: 10. The germline gives CDR1 SGHDT, CDR2 YYEEEE. In DNA, the CDR3 is TGTGCCAGCAGCTTAGATCTGACTAGCGGGGCCTCCGAGCAGTACTTC. This translates into CASSLDLTSGASEQYF.

The sample holds one count of this clonotype. The chain links TRBV28 to TRBJ2-1, with TRBD2 identical over 7 bases. This CDR3 region has 13 residues. The germline CDR1 and CDR2 sequences are MDHEN and SYDVKM. V shed 3 bases, J shed 8 bases, and the junction held 4 bases outside the gene matches. The CDR3 is CASSLGGGYEQFF. The CDR3 DNA is TGTGCCAGCAGTTTGGGCGGGGGTTATGAGCAGTTCTTC.

The rearrangement links TRBV5-1 to TRBJ2-1, with 9 bases identical to TRBD2. The V gene's germline CDR1 is SGHRS and CDR2 YFSETQ. The CDR3 sequence is 17 residues long. After removal of 2 bases from V and 7 bases from J, the junction contained 13 bases not matched to a gene. CDR3 nucleotide sequence: TGCGCCAGCAGCTTTTTGCCAGCGGGAGGTCAGTCGAATGAGCAGTTCTTC. Translation gives CASSFLPAGGQSNEQFF.

The V call is TRBV30, the J call TRBJ1-3; unclear D gene. The CDR3 is made up of 13 amino acids. With 2 bases removed from V and 6 bases from J, the gap between germline ends came to 11 bases. The germline CDR1 and CDR2 sequences are GTSNPN and SVGIG (reference sequence). As DNA, the CDR3 is TGTGCCTGGAGTTTGCAGTTGGTAAACACCATATATTTT. Translated: CAWSLQLVNTIYF.

The chain carries TRBV29-1 and TRBJ2-6; D call uncertain. The CDR3 is made up of 14 amino acids. Germline lookup yields CDR1 SQVTM and CDR2 ANQGSEA. With 4 bases removed from V and 0 bases from J, the gap between germline ends came to 7 bases. The CDR3 coding sequence is TGCAGCGTTGCCAGGAACTCTGGGGCCAACGTCCTGACTTTC. Amino acid sequence: CSVARNSGANVLTF.

The gene calls are TRBV18 and TRBJ2-1, with a weak D call TRBD1 (5 bases). The CDR3 is made up of 14 amino acids. Germline CDR1 KGHSH, CDR2 LQKENI. Trimming took 2 bases from V and 8 from J, leaving 13 bases between them. The CDR3 here is CASSPGATTDEQFF. CDR3 in DNA: TGTGCCAGCTCACCAGGGGCAACCACCGATGAGCAGTTCTTC.

The J gene is TRBJ2-1, the V gene TRBV27; TRBD1 matches 8 bases. This CDR3 has 15 residues. Losses at the gene ends were 4 bases for V and 5 bases for J; bases not matched to a gene: 7. The germline V gene has CDR1 MNHEY and CDR2 SMNVEV (reference sequence). Written as DNA, the CDR3 is TGTGCCAGCAGTTCCCCCGGGACAGGACACAATGAGCAGTTCTTC. Its translation is CASSSPGTGHNEQFF.

The chain has TRBV7-9 and TRBJ2-1; D unclear. The CDR3 is 16 amino acids. The V and J ends lost 0 bases and 2 bases respectively, with 11 bases between them. The germline gives CDR1 SEHNR, CDR2 FQNEAQ (reference sequence). The CDR3 reads CASSLAEGLPYNEQFF. CDR3 nucleotides: TGTGCCAGCAGCTTAGCGGAAGGCCTTCCCTACAATGAGCAGTTCTTC.

This clonotype was seen just once. The chain combines TRBV2 with TRBJ2-5; 12 bases align to TRBD1. After removal of 4 bases from V and 5 bases from J, the junction contained 5 bases not matched to a gene. Germline CDR1 SNHLY, CDR2 FYNNEI. CDR3 length: 15 residues. CDR3 region: CASSGDRGRGETQYF. The CDR3 DNA sequence: TGTGCCAGCAGTGGGGACAGGGGGCGCGGTGAGACCCAGTACTTC.

The V and J genes are TRBV20-1 and TRBJ1-1; TRBD1 might be the D (6 bases). The CDR3 totals 12 residues. In germline, CDR1 is DFQATT, CDR2 SNEGSKA (reference sequence). V lost 6 bases and J 0 bases, leaving 8 bases between the germline ends. CDR3 in DNA: TGCAGTGCACAGGGATTGAACACTGAAGCTTTCTTT. It yields the protein CSAQGLNTEAFF.

V usage is TRBV5-1 and J usage is TRBJ2-7, with D possibly being TRBD1 (6 bases). This CDR3 has 15 amino acids. V was clipped by 0 bases and J by 7 bases, with 17 bases between them. CDR1 and CDR2 (germline): SGHRS, YFSETQ. For the CDR3, the DNA is TGCGCCAGCAGCTTGGAAGGACAGCTACTACGGGAGCAGTACTTC. It codes for CASSLEGQLLREQYF.

The CDR3 protein is CATSDSRQGARQPQHF. The CDR3 DNA reads TGTGCCACCAGTGACTCCAGACAGGGCGCTAGGCAGCCCCAGCATTTT. The chain combines TRBV24-1 with TRBJ1-5, with 7 positions matching TRBD1. Germline V CDR1 and CDR2: KGHDR, SFDVKD. This CDR3 region has 16 residues. The J segment lost 7 bases and the V segment lost 4 bases, leaving 12 bases of the junction unmatched.

V and J are TRBV5-1 and TRBJ2-7, with 7 nucleotides matching TRBD2. CDR3 length equals 14 residues. The germline gives CDR1 SGHRS, CDR2 YFSETQ. J was trimmed by 2 bases and V by 4 bases; bases with no gene match: 6. CDR3 region: CASSETSPTYEQYF. For the CDR3, the DNA is TGCGCCAGCAGCGAGACTAGCCCCACCTACGAGCAGTACTTC. The whole variable domain, filled in from reference TRBV5-1 and TRBJ2-7, reads KAGVTQTPRYLIKTRGQQVTLSCSPISGHRSVSWYQQTPGQGLQFLFEYFSETQRNKGNFPGRFSGRQFSNSRSEMNVSTLELGDSALYLCASSETSPTYEQYFGPGTRLTVT.

The chain couples TRBV25-1 to TRBJ2-2; D is possibly TRBD1 (5 bases). Trimming pared 2 bases from V and 4 bases from J, leaving 11 bases between. Germline loops: CDR1 MGHDK, CDR2 SYGVNS. The CDR3 spans 15 residues. In nucleotides, the CDR3 is TGTGCCAGCAGTGAAAGGGGATTGGGCACCGGGGAGCTGTTTTTT. Protein: CASSERGLGTGELFF.

The gene calls are TRBV18 and TRBJ2-7; D may be TRBD1 (7 bases). The CDR3 has 18 residues. V lost 1 base, J lost 3 bases, and 22 bases lay in between. Germline loops: CDR1 KGHSH, CDR2 LQKENI. The CDR3 sequence is CASSPRPRGTEKVYEQYF. The DNA of the CDR3 is TGTGCCAGCTCACCACGGCCTCGCGGGACAGAGAAAGTCTACGAGCAGTACTTC.

V is TRBV6-6 and J is TRBJ2-7; tentative D call: TRBD2 (6 bases). Germline loops: CDR1 MNHNY, CDR2 SVGAGI (reference sequence). The V end lost 6 bases, the J end lost 3 bases, and 15 bases lay between the germline ends. This CDR3 comprises 14 residues. CDR3 in DNA: TGTGCCAGCAGGCAAGGACTAAAAGTCTACGAGCAGTACTTC. It codes for CASRQGLKVYEQYF.

This chain joins TRBV29-1 and TRBJ2-3; 9 nucleotides agree with TRBD2. The CDR3 consists of 14 residues. Germline CDR1 SQVTM, CDR2 ANQGSEA. V shed 4 bases, J shed 4 bases, and the junction held 6 bases outside the gene matches. DNA for the CDR3: TGCAGCGTTGGGGAGACTAGCGGCTCAGATACGCAGTATTTT. Its protein product is CSVGETSGSDTQYF.

The chain employs TRBV6-5 and TRBJ1-5; D unclear. This CDR3 spans 14 amino acids. Germline CDR1 MNHEY, CDR2 SVGAGI. Deletions cut 4 bases from V and 7 bases from J, with 14 bases between. The CDR3 region has the DNA TGTGCCAGCAGTTTCGGAGGCATCGGGCAGCCCCAGCATTTT. Amino acid sequence: CASSFGGIGQPQHF.